This T cell receptor beta chain was captured by sequencing in a study of blood T cell repertoires in COVID-19. Overall study: Collection of acute and convalescent COVID-19 samples took place in the United States, Italy and Spain. Sources were T cells, B-cell-depleted T cells, or PBMCs; the material itself was cDNA or gDNA.

Under the authors' procedure: Cell counts per sample came from amplifying reference gene primers. The protocol was immunoSEQ multiplex PCR, while the TCRdb copy is restricted to in-frame clones and leaves out a portion. V and J calls and clone size are copied from that table; D and trimming were computed from the DNA. The table records fewer than 45,000 clones, 88% of them present only once. The origin of this receptor is a human donor in a cohort sampled during active COVID-19. The sequencing input was peripheral blood.

The CDR3 region has the DNA TGTGCCAGCAGTCCGGGACATTTAGGCGAGCAGTACTTC. It translates to CASSPGHLGEQYF. This sequence joins TRBV3-1 (or the pseudogene TRBV3-2) and TRBJ2-7; tentatively, D is TRBD1 (6 bases). The V gene lost 6 bases and the J gene lost 6 bases, with 15 bases spanning the gap. Germline lookup yields CDR1 LGHDT and CDR2 YNNKEL (reference sequence). The length of the CDR3 is 13 residues.